There are a few counts of the clone carrying this T cell receptor beta chain. The sample originates from a study of radiotherapy plus CTLA-4 blockade in lung cancer. For the study at large: Objective responses were recorded in around 18% of patients, with disease control recorded in approximately 34%.

In chemo-refractory metastatic non-small-cell lung cancer, patients got ipilimumab CTLA-4 blockade together with focal radiation. The CDR3 is 15 residues long. V was trimmed by 3 bases and J by 4 bases, leaving 14 bases between them. Germline assignment: CDR1 ENHRY and CDR2 SYGVKD. TCRdb's table, derived via immunoSEQ multiplex PCR, lists solely in-frame clones and lacks some. The sample shows tens of thousands of clones, about 68% of them seen only once. The TCR comes from a human donor with non-small cell lung cancer who had stable disease on radiotherapy plus ipilimumab. The source was peripheral blood, collected from a patient treated with radiotherapy plus ipilimumab. J is TRBJ2-3 and V is TRBV10-3; D is unresolved. CDR3 loop: CAISDTFYTADTQYF. The CDR3 DNA follows: TGTGCCATCAGTGATACGTTTTACACGGCAGATACGCAGTATTTT.